This TCR beta chain was sequenced for a study of cytomegalovirus exposure and HLA in healthy donors (dated by TCRdb to between 2016 and 2019). Broadly, across the study: An earlier analysis of some 600 of the donors reported 276 Gb of sequence data and around 100 million unique TCR beta sequences obtained from about 170 million T cells. An early release that covered several hundred HLA-typed donors contained about 300 gigabases of sequencing data and tens of millions of unique TCR sequences. The genetic ancestry cluster associated with self-reported Caucasian donors included over 65% of the roughly 400 genotyped donors. The aim of the study was to test whether cataloging public T cell receptors could identify signatures of past pathogen exposure. The study used immunosequencing to profile the T cell repertoires of 666 subjects and linked those repertoires to cytomegalovirus serostatus. A separate validation cohort of roughly 130 different subjects was used in addition to the roughly 670-subject first cohort. The study combined high-throughput TCR immunosequencing, statistical association of individual TCRs with disease status, and machine learning to predict cytomegalovirus infection status. To study patterns of TCR occurrence, a later analysis re-analyzed previously published TCR beta repertoires from 500 to 850 donors and added high-resolution HLA genotyping. The later analysis used no new phenotypic data to find candidate immune exposures, relying instead on TCR beta sequences and their occurrence across donors. To decide whether each TCR beta V gene segment behaved as functional or pseudogenic, an earlier analysis of 587 of the donors relied on high-throughput TCR beta sequencing. Donor age, sex, ethnicity and CMV serostatus were collected together with the repertoire data. A later genetic analysis took genome-wide SNP genotypes for about 60% of the roughly 670 donors and used that subset as a discovery cohort. All discovery cohort repertoires had been generated using a single sequencing platform. HLA typing covered class I and class II loci at four-digit resolution. The number of donors typed differed by locus, with 629-630 for A, B, C, DRB1 and DQB1, more than 500 for DQA1, 600 to 610 for DPA1, and around 430 for DPB1. Roughly five DR-DQ haplotypes were handled as single units for association and clustering because linkage in the cohort was strong. Among 300 to 500 genotyped donors of the cohort, an average of roughly 230,000 unique TCR beta nucleotide sequences was sequenced per donor, of which roughly 18% were non-productive.

Results and caveats for the whole study, not just this receptor: For the cohort, immune exposure information was limited to CMV serostatus. In this cohort, only TCR beta chains were sequenced, and detectable features were limited by the absence of alpha or paired-chain data. An earlier analysis of approximately 590 of the donors showed that most TCR beta V segments appeared in productive rearrangements either about 87% or about 30% of the time, which broadly matched IMGT annotations. Specific HLA alleles were associated with 16,951 TCR beta sequences at a false discovery rate of 0.05 in a later analysis. The classifier was reported to diagnose cytomegalovirus status with high specificity and sensitivity in both the original and validation cohorts. The study gave a list of 150 to 200 TCR beta chains associated with cytomegalovirus. Roughly uniform sequencing depth across donors was assumed in presence/absence analyses, although this assumption may not hold. In a later genetic analysis, a missense DCLRE1C variant was associated with V-gene and J-gene trimming of TCR beta chains, and the association was replicated in an independent cohort. Because some donors lacked HLA typing at each locus, the association tests relied only on the typed subset. In vitro tests confirmed that three of the cytomegalovirus-associated TCR beta chains recognize cytomegalovirus antigens. According to a later analysis, parvovirus B19, influenza, CMV and Epstein-Barr virus appeared linked to several top co-occurrence clusters. When HLA alleles, especially DR and DQ, strongly co-occurred, TCR associations were difficult to assign to individual alleles. The 87-base-pair reads could not distinguish some IMGT-functional V segments, including TRBV6-2 and TRBV6-3, so those segments were excluded. The earlier analysis of fewer than 750 of the donors excluded around 17 rarely observed V segments, including chromosome 9 orphons, because counts were too low. Compared with equally common non-associated chains, HLA-associated TCR beta chains in a later analysis were more clonally expanded and had lower generation probabilities. A further reported finding was that TCR beta sequences accurately predicted the HLA-A and HLA-B alleles for most subjects in the first cohort. In a later analysis, the rate of TCR association differed among HLA loci, with DRB1 alleles having the most associated TCRs and HLA-C alleles having the fewest. Across donors, most TCR sequences were observed very rarely, whereas some public TCRs were present in many individuals. A cluster of highly shared sequence variants was judged likely to represent a technical artifact of the sequencing pipeline. The authors suggested that the approach could potentially be generalized to other disease states and immunological phenotypes. Linkage disequilibrium might explain the correlated functional status among segregating V segments, but an unknown experimental factor could not be excluded. In a later analysis, most CMV-associated TCR beta chains were found to appear HLA-restricted, with HLA associations seemingly driven largely by CMV exposure. In a later genetic analysis, fewer N-insertions in productive TCRs were reported among donors in an Asian-associated ancestry cluster than the roughly 700-donor mean.

Libraries were made using the immunoSEQ multiplex PCR assay. A mixture of 60 forward primers for TCR Vbeta segments and 13 reverse primers for TCR Jbeta segments was used in the multiplex PCR. The CDR3 region of rearranged TCR beta genes was amplified from genomic DNA by a multiplex PCR assay. Amplified TCR beta libraries were sequenced as 87-base-pair reads on the Illumina HiSeq System. Turning to the authors' computational methods: In a later analysis, 70 million to 95 million unique TCR beta chains were counted across the 650 to 750 repertoires, and around 11 million of these chains were shared by at least two donors. To remove PCR and sequencing errors, raw reads were error-corrected and collapsed into unique sequences using a nearest-neighbor algorithm that merged closely related sequences. CDR3 sequences were aligned to IMGT reference sequences to assign V, D and J gene segments. For a sequence to be retained, a match of at least six nucleotides was required to both a V gene segment and a J gene segment. Rearrangements were classified as productive when the CDR3 lacked stop codons and remained in frame with V and J, and all other rearrangements were classified as non-productive. Following IMGT convention, CDR3 was defined as the stretch from the second conserved V-encoded cysteine up to the conserved J-encoded phenylalanine. The earlier analysis of some 550 of the donors excluded any sequence lacking an unambiguous match to a single V gene segment. In an earlier analysis of 450 to 750 of the donors, a V segment was called functional when productive rearrangements were above 56.7%, and segregating when the standard deviation between donors exceeded 5%. A statistical classification framework was developed to diagnose cytomegalovirus status using the catalog of TCR beta chain sequences. In a later analysis, TCR nucleotide sequences were compared against IMGT/GENE-DB human TR gene sequences so that V and J genes could be assigned. Using the TCRdist pipeline, a later analysis assigned CDR3 sequences along with most-parsimonious VDJ recombination scenarios. In a later analysis, each TCR beta chain was defined by its CDR3 amino acid sequence together with its V-gene family, and reads without a unique V-gene family were excluded. A later analysis removed several hundred highly shared, low-generation-probability nucleotide sequences to deal with suspected cross-contamination and a sequencing artifact. A later analysis calculated a clonal expansion index for each public chain from normalized within-repertoire ranks of inferred template counts. A later analysis computed generation probabilities with a VDJ recombination model fitted to out-of-frame rearrangements, and checked the results against IGoR. In a later analysis, TCR-TCR, TCR-HLA and TCR-CMV co-occurrence was scored with hypergeometric tests, and a repertoire-size bias correction was applied to TCR pairs. In a later analysis, false discovery rates were estimated by permuting HLA or CMV assignments 20 times. In a later analysis, co-occurring TCRs were grouped with DBSCAN, and TCRdist sequence similarity was added when clustering was performed within HLA-allele-positive subsets. Repertoires with fewer than 30,000 or more than 120,000 public chains, plus five repertoires with anomalous nucleotide sharing, were excluded from co-occurrence clustering. In TCRdb, the immuneACCESS table is reduced to in-frame sequences with V and J assigned. These tables do not hold every clone; where another copy was compared, an unresolved V gene accounts for under half, and the others remain unexplained. That table furnishes V, J and clone size, whereas the DNA furnished D and trimming. This sample holds some 150,000 clones; 72% were observed only once. The ten top clones hold over 2% of the sample.

The cohort comprised several hundred healthy bone marrow donors. All cohort members were sampled while nominally healthy, although unrecorded immune exposures were likely present. The donor was CMV seronegative and was included in the group of over 300 seronegative cohort members. Every donor gave a peripheral blood sample, and the peripheral blood mononuclear cells from that sample were used for TCR beta sequencing. The Qiagen DNeasy Blood Extraction Kit was used to extract genomic DNA from the blood cell samples. V lost 5 bases and J lost 4 bases, and the count of bases not matched to a germline gene is 7. Taken from the germline V gene, the CDR1 and CDR2 loops are SGHTA and FQGNSA. From cysteine to phenylalanine, the CDR3 is 16 amino acids long. CDR3 DNA is the only sequence kept; it has 48 bases, read in frame from the first base. As for this clone: Its antigen remains unidentified. Base qualities were left out, and no much larger clone turns up one base away.

The TCR comes from a man in his forties in good health and CMV-seronegative. The sequencing sample was made of PBMCs. This chain is built from TRBV7-2 and TRBJ2-1; 11 central bases correspond to TRBD1. The encoded CDR3 is CASSLLRDRGYNEQFF. The DNA sequence is as follows: TGTGCCAGCAGCCTACTTAGGGACAGGGGGTACAATGAGCAGTTCTTC.